The 9 T cell receptor beta chains below were found in one sample sequenced in a study of T-cell reconstitution after alpha-beta-depleted transplantation in children. Unique molecular identifiers were used to barcode this TCRbeta library. One entry per CDR3 protein, called by TCRdb with MiXCR from the PCR reads. The profile covers approximately 4,600 distinct CDR3 sequences, with approximately 25% appearing a single time and less than 45% taken by the ten largest. Sequenced here: PBMCs, mostly from graft donor cells, sampled 60 days after TCRalphabeta/CD19-depleted stem cell transplant. All receptors come from a male patient between 2 and 10 years old who had a stem cell transplant for acute lymphoblastic leukemia, so the T cells may come from the graft donor.

This clonotype was seen at least ten times. The chain has TRBV6-5 and TRBJ1-2; unclear D gene. Germline V CDR1 and CDR2: MNHEY, SVGAGI. The CDR3 is 14 amino acids. With 6 bases removed from V and 8 bases from J, the gap between germline ends came to 19 bases. This CDR3 is CASRGKYLVGGYTF. The CDR3, as DNA: TGTGCCAGCAGAGGAAAGTACCTCGTGGGGGGCTACACCTTC.

By its share, this clonotype is medium-sized. This chain uses TRBV5-1 with TRBJ2-1; 7 nucleotides line up with TRBD2. Trimming at V came to 1 base and at J to 5 bases, leaving 9 bases not matched to a gene. CDR3 length: 16 amino acids. CDR1 is SGHRS and CDR2 is YFSETQ in the germline V gene. CDR3 sequence: CASSLISGLGDNEQFF. As DNA, the CDR3 is TGCGCCAGCAGCTTGATTAGTGGACTAGGAGACAATGAGCAGTTCTTC. Looking up the rest from reference TRBV5-1 and TRBJ2-1 gives the full variable domain: KAGVTQTPRYLIKTRGQQVTLSCSPISGHRSVSWYQQTPGQGLQFLFEYFSETQRNKGNFPGRFSGRQFSNSRSEMNVSTLELGDSALYLCASSLISGLGDNEQFFGPGTRLTVL.

The CDR3 bases are TGCAGCGTTGAAGATCGAACGAGTTACAATGAGCAGTTCTTC. This translates into CSVEDRTSYNEQFF. V and J are TRBV29-1 and TRBJ2-1, with D unresolved. The CDR3 contains 14 residues. The V end lost 0 bases, the J end lost 4 bases, and 10 bases lay between the germline ends. CDR1 is SQVTM, CDR2 ANQGSEA, per germline.

This chain links TRBV7-9 with TRBJ1-2; the D is unclear. This CDR3 contains 14 residues. The germline V and J ends were trimmed by 1 base and 1 base, with 7 bases remaining between them. Germline V gene lookup returns CDR1 SEHNR and CDR2 FQNEAQ (reference sequence). In DNA form, the CDR3 reads TGTGCCAGCAGCTTAGAAGGACGTAACTATGGCTACACCTTC. This codes for CASSLEGRNYGYTF.

This clonotype came up many times. The chain carries TRBV7-9 and TRBJ1-1; D uncertain. Germline assignment: CDR1 SEHNR and CDR2 FQNEAQ (reference sequence). The CDR3 has 14 amino acids. Deletions cut 1 base from V and 0 bases from J, with 6 bases between. The CDR3 protein is CASSLGVLNTEAFF. The CDR3 DNA reads as TGTGCCAGCAGCTTAGGGGTCCTGAACACTGAAGCTTTCTTT.

This clonotype was found many times. This rearrangement joins TRBV11-3 to TRBJ1-1; tentatively, D is TRBD1 (5 bases). The CDR3 runs to 15 residues. From germline, CDR1 is SGHNT and CDR2 YENEEA. The ends were cut back, 0 bases at V and 0 bases at J, with 8 bases in the middle. The CDR3 coding sequence is TGTGCCAGCAGCTTAGATCAGGGAATGAACACTGAAGCTTTCTTT. Protein sequence: CASSLDQGMNTEAFF.

This rearrangement joins TRBV18 to TRBJ1-1, with D hard to call. The CDR3 covers 15 residues. The V gene's germline CDR1 is KGHSH and CDR2 LQKENI. The germline V and J ends were trimmed by 5 bases and 4 bases, with 17 bases remaining between them. CDR3 sequence reads: CASSSPGPRVTEAFF. The CDR3 DNA follows: TGTGCCAGCTCATCTCCGGGTCCTAGGGTCACTGAAGCTTTCTTT.

This clonotype was seen repeatedly, ten times or more. V is TRBV6-5 and J is TRBJ2-5, with 8 bases that match TRBD2. Germline V gives CDR1 MNHEY, CDR2 SVGAGI. There are 15 residues in the CDR3. V lost 4 bases, J lost 4 bases, and 8 bases stayed unmatched. The CDR3 sequence: CASSSTGGRGETQYF. DNA for the CDR3: TGTGCCAGCAGTTCTACGGGAGGGAGGGGAGAGACCCAGTACTTC.

The chain recombines TRBV4-3 with TRBJ2-2; TRBD1 matches at 7 bases. The CDR3 is made up of 15 amino acids. Germline V gene sequence: CDR1 LGHNA, CDR2 YSLEER. The trim removed 2 bases at V and 6 bases at J, leaving 6 bases unmatched. This chain's CDR3 is CASSQTGVGAGELFF. DNA of the CDR3: TGCGCCAGCAGCCAAACAGGGGTCGGGGCCGGGGAGCTGTTTTTT.